These 15 T cell receptor beta chains originate from one sample sequenced in a study of blood T cell repertoires in COVID-19. Sequencing was performed with immunoSEQ multiplex PCR; in TCRdb, only in-frame clones are kept and a portion is missing. The sample lists about 440,000 clones, about 91% occurring once. Sequenced sample: peripheral blood. The source of these receptors is a woman aged 45 to 65 with COVID-19, enrolled during active disease.

The chain couples TRBV28 to TRBJ2-5, with D possibly being TRBD1 (6 bases). Germline loops: CDR1 MDHEN, CDR2 SYDVKM. The CDR3 totals 15 residues. The V and J ends lost 5 bases and 1 base respectively, with 14 bases between them. CDR3 sequence: CASSLQGTPQETQYF. The DNA of the CDR3 is TGTGCCAGCAGTCTACAGGGAACCCCCCAAGAGACCCAGTACTTC.

The rearrangement uses TRBV23-1 and TRBJ1-5, with D perhaps TRBD1 (6 bases). TRBV23-1 is reported as an ORF; its role is uncertain. V lost 7 bases to trimming and J lost 2 bases, with 15 bases between them. This CDR3 is 15 amino acids long. CDR3 bases: TGCGCCAGCACCCGCACAGGGCTGGGCAATCAGCCCCAGCATTTT. Translated: CASTRTGLGNQPQHF.

This clone was recorded at least ten times. The chain couples TRBV10-3 to TRBJ1-6; D may be TRBD1 (6 bases). The CDR3 is 14 amino acids. V was pared by 6 bases and J by 0 bases, with 6 bases between. CDR1 is ENHRY, CDR2 SYGVKD, per germline. The CDR3 DNA is TGTGCCATCAGGGACAGCTCCTATAATTCACCCCTCCACTTT. It translates to CAIRDSSYNSPLHF.

The chain joins TRBV24-1 to TRBJ2-1; 7 positions match TRBD1. J gave up 2 bases and V 3 bases, and 6 bases lay outside the gene matches. This CDR3 has 16 amino acids. Germline V gene sequence: CDR1 KGHDR, CDR2 SFDVKD. The CDR3 DNA is TGTGCCACCAGTGATCCAAAGGGGGCCACCTACAATGAGCAGTTCTTC. Residues: CATSDPKGATYNEQFF.

This chain connects TRBV30 to TRBJ1-5, with 9 bases matching TRBD1. Germline CDR1 and CDR2: GTSNPN and SVGIG (reference sequence). The CDR3 has 14 residues. V trimming: 7 bases; J trimming: 7 bases; junction bases outside the gene matches: 11. The CDR3 protein is CASKEQGARQPQHF. The CDR3 DNA is TGTGCCTCAAAGGAACAGGGGGCCAGGCAGCCCCAGCATTTT. Together with reference TRBV30 and TRBJ1-5, the CDR3 gives the full variable domain: SQTIHQWPATLVQPVGSPLSLECTVEGTSNPNLYWYRQAAGRGLQLLFYSVGIGQISSEVPQNLSASRPQDRQFILSSKKLLLSDSGFYLCASKEQGARQPQHFGDGTRLSIL.

This clone was found a few times. The chain joins TRBV5-1 to TRBJ2-7; TRBD2 is a possible D gene (5 bases). The CDR3 is 15 residues long. The V gene's germline CDR1 is SGHRS and CDR2 YFSETQ. V was trimmed by 4 bases and J by 2 bases, leaving 16 bases between them. CDR3 amino acids: CASSPSPRETYEQYF. The CDR3 DNA follows: TGCGCCAGCAGCCCAAGTCCCCGGGAAACCTACGAGCAGTACTTC.

This clone has just one count. The chain employs TRBV24-1 and TRBJ1-4; 9 positions match TRBD1. V lost 2 bases to trimming and J lost 8 bases; unmatched junction nucleotides: 5. The germline CDR1 and CDR2 sequences are KGHDR and SFDVKD. This CDR3 spans 15 amino acids. The DNA of the CDR3 is TGTGCCACCAGTGATTCCGGGACAGGGAACGAAAAACTGTTTTTT. It specifies CATSDSGTGNEKLFF.

Turning to this clone: This specimen includes other DNA sequences encoding the same CDR3. This chain connects TRBV12-3 or TRBV12-4 to TRBJ1-1; tentatively, D is TRBD1 (6 bases). The V and J ends lost 6 bases and 4 bases respectively, with 12 bases between them. This CDR3 has 13 residues. CDR3 nucleotides: TGTGCCAGCAGCTTACAGGGAGGCACTGAAGCTTTCTTT. Translating it yields CASSLQGGTEAFF.

This chain uses TRBV5-1 with TRBJ1-6, with D unclear. Trimming shortened V by 0 bases and J by 3 bases, and 7 bases separated the two germline ends. Germline loops: CDR1 SGHRS, CDR2 YFSETQ. The CDR3 runs 15 residues. This CDR3 reads CASSLEAGYNSPLHF. CDR3 nucleotides: TGCGCCAGCAGCTTGGAGGCAGGCTATAATTCACCCCTCCACTTT.

This chain connects TRBV12-3 or TRBV12-4 to TRBJ2-4; TRBD1 matches at 8 bases. V dropped 8 bases and J dropped 7; count of bases not matched to a gene: 4. This CDR3 comprises 12 residues. The CDR3 loop reads CASGQGANIQYF. In DNA, the CDR3 is TGTGCCAGCGGACAGGGCGCCAACATTCAGTACTTC.

This clone has just a few counts. Additional DNA sequences in this sample encode the identical CDR3. The chain has TRBV3-1 (or the pseudogene TRBV3-2) and TRBJ1-1; weak D call: TRBD1 (5 bases). CDR3 length: 13 residues. V lost 3 bases to trimming and J lost 4 bases, with 9 bases between them. CDR1 is LGHDT and CDR2 is YNNKEL in the germline V gene (reference sequence). Here the CDR3 reads CASSHGGGTEAFF. CDR3 DNA sequence: TGTGCCAGCAGCCACGGCGGGGGCACTGAAGCTTTCTTT.

V usage is TRBV6-5 and J usage is TRBJ2-1; D is ambiguous. The CDR3 runs 12 residues. V lost 4 bases, J lost 8 bases, and 9 bases lay in between. The germline V gene has CDR1 MNHEY and CDR2 SVGAGI. The CDR3 DNA is TGTGCCAGCAGTTCTAAAACAGATGAGCAGTTCTTC. The encoded protein is CASSSKTDEQFF.

J is TRBJ1-1 and V is TRBV5-1; D not resolved. This CDR3 is 16 amino acids long. Trimming cost V 0 bases and J 2 bases, with 14 bases left between them. Per the germline V gene, CDR1 is SGHRS and CDR2 is YFSETQ. CDR3 coding DNA: TGCGCCAGCAGCTTGGATCCGCCCGGGGATAACACTGAAGCTTTCTTT. Encoded protein: CASSLDPPGDNTEAFF.

The chain employs TRBV5-1 and TRBJ2-5; 8 nucleotides align to TRBD2. CDR1 is SGHRS and CDR2 is YFSETQ in the germline V gene. This CDR3 comprises 12 residues. Losses at the gene ends were 3 bases for V and 7 bases for J; bases not matched to a gene: 2. This CDR3 reads CASSSGGGTQYF. The CDR3 bases are TGCGCCAGCAGCTCCGGGGGGGGGACCCAGTACTTC.

This clone appeared a single time. The chain couples TRBV5-1 to TRBJ2-6; 7 positions agree with TRBD1. Germline V gene sequence: CDR1 SGHRS, CDR2 YFSETQ. V was clipped by 4 bases and J by 2 bases; unmatched bases: 3. CDR3 size: 15 residues. In nucleotides, the CDR3 is TGCGCCAGCAGCCTGACAGGGCCTGGGGCCAACGTCCTGACTTTC. It yields the protein CASSLTGPGANVLTF.